This T cell receptor beta chain was captured in a study of T-cell memory formation after mild COVID-19. Study details: TCR clusters were largely donor specific.

This CDR3 region has 18 residues. The V segment lost 4 bases and the J segment 5 bases; nucleotides outside the gene matches: 15. Germline CDR1 and CDR2: SGDLS and YYNGEE. One entry per CDR3 protein, called by TCRdb with MiXCR from the 5' RACE reads. Here the sample spans a few hundred thousand distinct CDR3 sequences, roughly a fifth being singletons. The V and J genes are TRBV9 and TRBJ1-1; 12 bases match TRBD1. This TCR was sampled from an adult woman who had mild COVID-19 (a few samples of this study predate the infection). Cell type and time point are not known. Input material: PBMCs or a T cell subset sorted from them (not recorded which). The CDR3 sequence is CASSRSGTGGFEGTEAFF. The CDR3, as DNA: TGTGCCAGCAGCCGATCCGGGACAGGGGGCTTTGAGGGGACTGAAGCTTTCTTT.